These 6 T cell receptor beta chains share one sample of origin, sequenced in a study of vaccination and CD4 T cells after COVID-19. The treatment was: approximately 10-day PBMC culture with coronavirus spike peptide pools or control peptides (ViraFEST assay). The Oncomine TCR Beta short-read assay was applied to DNA of cultured CD4+ T cells. TCRdb re-derived calls from the PCR reads in MiXCR, one entry per CDR3 protein. The sample records about 16,000 distinct CDR3 sequences, roughly four fifths being singletons. What these receptors recognize is not known. The sample here was CD4+ T cells from blood, cultured in vitro, taken after SARS-CoV-2 vaccination. Receptors originate from a human donor who received a COVID-19 vaccine.

The J gene is TRBJ2-7, the V gene TRBV30; TRBD1 matches 10 bases. The CDR3 has 14 residues. With V trimmed by 3 bases and J by 3 bases, 5 bases remained unmatched. Germline CDR1 and CDR2: GTSNPN and SVGIG (reference sequence). The CDR3 region has the DNA TGTGCCTGGAGAGCGGACAGGGGGTACTACGAGCAGTACTTC. Translated: CAWRADRGYYEQYF.

This clonotype was observed a handful of times. DNA of the CDR3: TGTGCCAGCGGACGAGAGCGGGGGGCCCAAGAGACCCAGTACTTC. Protein: CASGRERGAQETQYF. J is TRBJ2-5 and V is TRBV6-1; TRBD2 matches 9 bases. The CDR3 has 15 residues. The V segment lost 8 bases and the J segment 1 base; nucleotides outside the gene matches: 8. CDR1 is MNHNS, CDR2 SASEGT, per germline.

The V gene is TRBV30, the J gene TRBJ2-5, with 7 bases identical to TRBD1. Germline-derived CDR1 and CDR2 are GTSNPN and SVGIG (reference sequence). V lost 0 bases to trimming and J lost 6 bases; unmatched junction nucleotides: 7. The CDR3 totals 14 residues. Written as DNA, the CDR3 is TGTGCCTGGAGTGTAGTAGGGGGCGCGAAGACCCAGTACTTC. This codes for CAWSVVGGAKTQYF.

V usage is TRBV6-5 and J usage is TRBJ2-7; D assignment may be TRBD1 or TRBD2 (5 bases each). CDR1 is MNHEY and CDR2 is SVGAGI in the germline V gene. This CDR3 is built from 15 residues. With 3 bases removed from V and 4 bases from J, the gap between germline ends came to 16 bases. As DNA, the CDR3 is TGTGCCAGCAGTTATCTGGGGGAAAGTAGGTACGAGCAGTACTTC. This encodes CASSYLGESRYEQYF.

The J gene is TRBJ1-2, the V gene TRBV5-1, with a possible D match to TRBD1 (6 bases). Germline V gene lookup returns CDR1 SGHRS and CDR2 YFSETQ. V was shortened by 0 bases and J by 4 bases, with 16 bases between the two germline ends. This CDR3 region has 16 residues. The CDR3 DNA sequence: TGCGCCAGCAGCTTGGCGTCCCGGGACAAGATCTATGGCTACACCTTC. Its protein is CASSLASRDKIYGYTF.

This rearrangement joins TRBV6-1 to TRBJ2-3; 7 nucleotides align to TRBD2. CDR3 length equals 15 residues. The V gene end was trimmed by 4 bases and the J gene end by 3 bases; junction bases not matched to a gene: 7. Germline V lookup: CDR1 MNHNS, CDR2 SASEGT. DNA for the CDR3: TGTGCCAGCAGTGCCTGGTTGGGAGGGACAGATACGCAGTATTTT. Protein product: CASSAWLGGTDTQYF.